The rows below give T cell receptor beta chains drawn from one sample of a study of CD8+CD57+ T cells in acquired aplastic anemia. TCRdb reanalysed the reads using MiXCR and keeps one entry per CDR3 protein. The data hold around 500,000 distinct CDR3 sequences, with around a third observed a single time. The sequenced material came from sorted CD4+, CD8+, or CD8+CD57+ T cells (not recorded which) from PBMCs. These receptors came from a human donor with aplastic anemia. The CDR3 runs from the conserved cysteine through the conserved F or W. D genes are given only for firm matches. The size entry is marked missing in some rows and otherwise reads once, few, many or a size class.

V gene	clone size	J gene	D gene	CDR3 protein	CDR3 DNA
TRBV11-2	NA	TRBJ2-7	TRBD2	CASSHRNLAGGYWYDEQYF	TGTGCCAGCAGCCATCGAAACCTAGCGGGGGGGTACTGGTACGACGAGCAGTACTTC
TRBV12-3/TRBV12-4	NA	TRBJ1-4	NA	CASSYDRTTNEKLFF	TGTGCCAGCAGTTACGATAGGACAACTAATGAAAAACTGTTTTTT
TRBV29-1	NA	TRBJ1-4	NA	CSVVDERLFF	TGCAGCGTAGTGGATGAAAGACTGTTTTTT
TRBV9	few	TRBJ2-2	TRBD1	CASSLTGTGNTGELFF	TGTGCCAGCAGCTTAACCGGGACAGGGAACACCGGGGAGCTGTTTTTT
TRBV7-6	NA	TRBJ1-1	NA	CASSEVEENTEAFF	TGTGCCAGCAGTGAAGTGGAGGAGAACACTGAAGCTTTCTTT
TRBV2	few	TRBJ1-4	TRBD1	CASRDSKFWDSATNEKLFF	TGTGCCAGCAGAGATTCTAAGTTCTGGGACAGCGCCACTAATGAAAAACTGTTTTTT
TRBV7-8	many	TRBJ2-7	NA	CASSSGRSYSYEQYF	TGTGCCAGCAGCTCGGGACGGTCATACTCCTACGAGCAGTACTTC
TRBV4-2	many	TRBJ2-5	NA	CASSQDLGTQYF	TGTGCCAGCAGCCAAGATCTGGGGACCCAGTACTTC
TRBV6-1	once	TRBJ1-1	NA	CASSAALGNTEAFF	TGTGCCAGCAGTGCGGCCCTGGGGAACACTGAAGCTTTCTTT
TRBV7-8	many	TRBJ1-1	NA	CASSLGQVTEAFF	TGTGCCAGCAGCTTAGGGCAGGTCACTGAAGCTTTCTTT
TRBV6-1	NA	TRBJ2-7	NA	CASSPNREGFYEQYF	TGTGCCAGCAGCCCCAACAGGGAGGGATTTTACGAGCAGTACTTC
TRBV4-2	NA	TRBJ1-2	NA	CASSQIGVEGYGYTF	TGTGCCAGCAGCCAAATCGGGGTTGAGGGGTATGGCTACACCTTC
TRBV5-1	NA	TRBJ2-7	TRBD1	CASSLPTGVNDEQYF	TGCGCCAGCAGCTTGCCGACAGGGGTTAATGACGAGCAGTACTTC
TRBV2	NA	TRBJ1-6	TRBD1	CAGSESRGRESPLHF	TGTGCCGGCAGCGAAAGCAGGGGGCGAGAGTCACCCCTCCACTTT
TRBV11-1	NA	TRBJ2-1	NA	CASSLSGALGNEQFF	TGTGCCAGCAGCCTAAGTGGGGCCTTGGGGAATGAGCAGTTCTTC
TRBV13	many	TRBJ1-6	NA	CASSLGWQGHSPLHF	TGTGCCAGCAGCTTAGGCTGGCAGGGGCACTCACCCCTCCACTTT
TRBV6-5	few	TRBJ2-5	NA	CASSYGERNQETQYF	TGTGCCAGCAGTTACGGGGAACGGAACCAAGAGACCCAGTACTTC
TRBV14	many	TRBJ1-2	TRBD1	CASSQDGQAINYGYTF	TGTGCCAGCAGCCAAGACGGACAGGCAATAAACTATGGCTACACCTTC
TRBV5-1	many	TRBJ2-7	TRBD1	CASSLVSAGGSYEQYF	TGCGCCAGCAGCTTGGTGTCGGCAGGGGGTTCCTACGAGCAGTACTTC
TRBV12-3/TRBV12-4	once	TRBJ2-2	NA	CASLGGTGELFF	TGTGCCAGTTTAGGTGGGACCGGGGAGCTGTTTTTT
TRBV7-9	NA	TRBJ1-1	NA	CASSPVKAGNFEAFF	TGTGCCAGCAGCCCAGTGAAGGCAGGAAATTTTGAAGCTTTCTTT
TRBV6-5	NA	TRBJ1-5	NA	CASSLYGTLEPQHF	TGTGCCAGCAGTTTATACGGGACTCTAGAGCCCCAGCATTTT
TRBV2	many	TRBJ2-7	TRBD2	CASTPSGEPYEQYF	TGTGCCAGCACCCCAAGCGGGGAGCCCTACGAGCAGTACTTC
TRBV24-1	many	TRBJ2-3	TRBD2	CATSDPTSGGGDTQYF	TGTGCCACCAGTGATCCCACTAGCGGGGGGGGAGATACGCAGTATTTT
TRBV6-1	NA	TRBJ1-2	NA	CASSEAARFLCGYTF	TGTGCCAGCAGTGAAGCGGCCAGGTTTCTCTGTGGCTACACCTTC
TRBV2	NA	TRBJ1-6	NA	CASSGSSWGSYNSPLHF	TGTGCCAGCAGTGGATCGAGCTGGGGCTCCTATAATTCACCCCTCCACTTT
TRBV7-9	few	TRBJ2-1	TRBD2	CASRPPGGGPYNEQFF	TGTGCCAGCAGGCCACCGGGCGGGGGGCCTTACAATGAGCAGTTCTTC